A selection of T cell receptor beta chains follows, all from one sample in a study of Ad26.COV2.S vaccination and SARS-CoV-2 variants. Sequenced by immunoSEQ multiplex PCR; TCRdb stores in-frame clones only, minus some. In the table there are roughly 400,000 clones, around 93% of which are singletons. This specimen was peripheral blood, taken in a trial of Ad26.COV2.S vaccine versus placebo. Source of these receptors: a person between 18 and 59 years old who received the Ad26.COV2.S COVID-19 vaccine or a placebo. Both conserved end residues are part of each CDR3. The order of the fields is D gene, V gene, clone size, J gene, CDR3 protein, CDR3 DNA. D genes are given only for firm matches. Part of the rows lack a size; the others show once, few, many or a class for expanded clones.

TRBD1	TRBV7-2	NA	TRBJ2-7	CASSLGPGTGGYEQYF	TGTGCCAGCAGCTTAGGACCCGGGACAGGGGGCTACGAGCAGTACTTC
NA	TRBV6-2/TRBV6-3	few	TRBJ2-7	CASSTPMTSLEGCF	TGTGCCAGCAGTACCCCGATGACTAGTCTCGAGGGCTGCTTC
TRBD1	TRBV4-1	once	TRBJ1-6	CASSPRTGINSPLHF	TGCGCCAGCAGCCCGCGGACAGGGATTAATTCACCCCTCCACTTT
NA	TRBV10-2	once	TRBJ1-2	CATAGDPIYGYTF	TGCGCTACTGCGGGGGACCCAATCTATGGCTACACCTTC
TRBD1	TRBV12-3/TRBV12-4	NA	TRBJ1-6	CASSLTGLSPLHF	TGTGCCAGCTCCCTGACAGGGCTTTCACCCCTCCACTTT
TRBD1	TRBV25-1	NA	TRBJ2-4	CASRQGAKNIQYF	TGTGCCAGCAGACAGGGGGCCAAAAACATTCAGTACTTC
NA	TRBV14	NA	TRBJ1-4	CASSQLGQGGEKLFF	TGTGCCAGCAGCCAACTAGGCCAGGGCGGTGAAAAACTGTTTTTT
NA	TRBV18	once	TRBJ1-2	CASSPPLLGGSSYGYTF	TGTGCCAGCTCACCACCGTTGTTGGGGGGATCGAGCTATGGCTACACCTTC
NA	TRBV6-2/TRBV6-3	once	TRBJ1-2	CASSYSAGPYGYTF	TGTGCCAGCAGTTACTCGGCGGGCCCCTATGGCTACACCTTC
TRBD1	TRBV9	NA	TRBJ1-2	CASSVAGTGRYGYTF	TGTGCCAGCAGCGTAGCAGGGACAGGTAGATATGGCTACACCTTC
TRBD1	TRBV6-1	NA	TRBJ2-7	CASSTDRGWTYEQYF	TGTGCCAGCAGTACCGACAGGGGGTGGACCTACGAGCAGTACTTC
NA	TRBV5-4	NA	TRBJ1-4	CASSLVPAATNEKLFF	TGTGCCAGCAGCTTGGTGCCGGCCGCAACTAATGAAAAACTGTTTTTT
TRBD2	TRBV5-1	NA	TRBJ2-3	CASVHLAGGLDTQYF	TGCGCCAGCGTTCATCTAGCGGGGGGGCTAGATACGCAGTATTTT
NA	TRBV5-4	NA	TRBJ1-1	CASSSDPGTEAFF	TGTGCCAGCAGCTCTGATCCTGGAACTGAAGCTTTCTTT
TRBD1	TRBV29-1	NA	TRBJ2-7	CSALTGTNYEQYF	TGCAGCGCACTGACAGGGACCAACTACGAGCAGTACTTC
NA	TRBV19	NA	TRBJ1-6	CASSPGGNSPLHF	TGTGCCAGTAGTCCGGGCGGTAATTCACCCCTCCACTTT
TRBD1	TRBV18	NA	TRBJ1-1	CASSLSGTGPGTEAFF	TGTGCCAGCTCACTTTCCGGGACAGGGCCAGGAACTGAAGCTTTCTTT
TRBD1	TRBV28	NA	TRBJ1-1	CASSFPEGADTEAFF	TGTGCCAGCAGTTTTCCTGAGGGGGCGGACACTGAAGCTTTCTTT
NA	TRBV9	NA	TRBJ2-7	CASSVVAGTYEQYF	TGTGCCAGCAGCGTAGTCGCAGGGACCTACGAGCAGTACTTC
NA	TRBV18	NA	TRBJ2-7	CASSPEPQTGEQYF	TGTGCCAGCTCACCAGAACCGCAAACGGGCGAGCAGTACTTC
NA	TRBV10-1	NA	TRBJ2-5	CASSESGGPQETQYF	TGCGCCAGCAGTGAGTCGGGAGGCCCCCAAGAGACCCAGTACTTC
TRBD1	TRBV19	NA	TRBJ1-6	CASSTTGTGRGSPLHF	TGTGCCAGTAGTACCACGGGGACAGGGAGAGGTTCACCCCTCCACTTT
NA	TRBV7-2	NA	TRBJ2-7	CASSLVLGMWDPEQYF	TGTGCCAGCAGCTTAGTTCTGGGGATGTGGGATCCCGAGCAGTACTTC
NA	TRBV7-2	NA	TRBJ1-4	CASSLVGLNEKLFF	TGTGCCAGCAGCTTAGTCGGCCTTAATGAAAAACTGTTTTTT
NA	TRBV6-4	NA	TRBJ2-3	CASSVGSASGDTQYF	TGTGCCAGCAGTGTTGGGTCGGCATCTGGCGATACGCAGTATTTT
NA	TRBV18	NA	TRBJ2-3	CASSPPERRPGTDTQYF	TGTGCCAGCTCACCACCGGAGCGCCGCCCGGGGACAGATACGCAGTATTTT
NA	TRBV27	NA	TRBJ2-2	CASSLSHSGELFF	TGTGCCAGCAGTTTATCCCACTCCGGGGAGCTGTTTTTT
TRBD1	TRBV28	NA	TRBJ2-4	CATRDRWAKNIQYF	TGTGCCACCAGGGACAGGTGGGCCAAAAACATTCAGTACTTC
NA	TRBV7-2	once	TRBJ2-2	CASSFRNTGELFF	TGTGCCAGCAGCTTTCGAAACACCGGGGAGCTGTTTTTT
TRBD1	TRBV4-3	NA	TRBJ2-2	CASSQGPNRGTGELFF	TGCGCCAGCAGCCAAGGCCCCAACAGGGGCACCGGGGAGCTGTTTTTT
NA	TRBV7-2	few	TRBJ1-4	CASSVRSGGTNEKLFF	TGTGCCAGCAGCGTCCGGTCCGGGGGGACTAATGAAAAACTGTTTTTT